One and the same sample provided the 25 T cell receptor beta chains below, sequenced in a study of blood T cells in healthy people across ages. Then a second PCR, running about 6 to 12 cycles, was carried out with a sample-barcoded 5' primer and a J-beta primer mix. MiXCR, run by TCRdb on the 5' RACE reads, gives a single entry per CDR3 protein. This repertoire shows approximately 1,100,000 distinct CDR3 sequences, 35% to 55% found once; its top ten account for approximately 19%. The sequenced sample was blood. These receptors originate from an older woman in good health.

Points on this clonotype: A much more abundant neighbour one base away suggests this may be a read error. The chain has TRBV2 and TRBJ2-1, with 15 bases aligning to TRBD2. The germline V gene has CDR1 SNHLY and CDR2 FYNNEI. V lost 6 bases and J lost 3; bases outside the gene matches: 6. There are 17 residues in the CDR3. The CDR3 DNA is TGTGCCAGCAGAGACGGACTAGCGGGAGGGTTCTACAATGAGCAGTTCTTC. Translated, it gives CASRDGLAGGFYNEQFF.

The chain carries TRBV5-1 and TRBJ2-7, with D hard to call. Germline assignment: CDR1 SGHRS and CDR2 YFSETQ. The CDR3 runs 13 residues. V lost 5 bases and J 7 bases, leaving 16 bases between the germline ends. This CDR3 reads CASRVGGLDEQYF. The CDR3 coding sequence is TGCGCCAGCAGAGTCGGCGGATTAGATGAGCAGTACTTC.

The V call is TRBV27, the J call TRBJ2-7, with a possible D match to TRBD1 (6 bases). The V end lost 7 bases, the J end lost 1 base, and 14 bases lay between the germline ends. The CDR3 is 14 residues long. The germline V gene has CDR1 MNHEY and CDR2 SMNVEV (reference sequence). The CDR3 is CASTLGTPSYEQYF. The CDR3, as DNA: TGTGCCAGCACCCTCGGGACACCTTCCTACGAGCAGTACTTC.

This clonotype showed up just a few times. The chain links TRBV9 to TRBJ2-2; no clear D. The CDR3 sequence is 16 residues long. The germline V and J ends were trimmed by 4 bases and 0 bases, with 13 bases remaining between them. Germline V gene lookup returns CDR1 SGDLS and CDR2 YYNGEE. The chain's CDR3 is CASSPSAAPNTGELFF. Here the CDR3 DNA reads TGTGCCAGCAGCCCCTCTGCTGCGCCGAACACCGGGGAGCTGTTTTTT.

The sample holds a few counts of this clonotype. The gene calls are TRBV30 and TRBJ2-1; possibly TRBD1 or TRBD2 for D (5 bases each). V lost 1 base to trimming and J lost 12 bases, with 22 bases between them. The CDR3 totals 15 residues. Looked up from germline, CDR1 is GTSNPN and CDR2 is SVGIG (reference sequence). The CDR3 nucleotides are TGTGCCTGGAGTGGTGGGACCCGGGGAGCTACGTGGCAGTTCTTC. This translates into CAWSGGTRGATWQFF.

Only one count was recorded for this clonotype. The V call is TRBV4-1, the J call TRBJ2-2; 7 bases match TRBD1. The V gene end was trimmed by 2 bases and the J gene end by 5 bases; junction bases not matched to a gene: 5. The germline gives CDR1 MGHRA, CDR2 YSYEKL. The length of the CDR3 is 15 residues. The CDR3 region is CASSQIQGVTGELFF. The DNA of the CDR3 is TGCGCCAGCAGCCAAATCCAGGGGGTGACCGGGGAGCTGTTTTTT.

The rearrangement joins TRBV15 to TRBJ2-7; D may be TRBD2 (5 bases). Germline-derived CDR1 and CDR2 are LNHNV and YYDKDF (reference sequence). The V and J ends lost 1 base and 2 bases respectively, with 9 bases between them. The CDR3 is 14 amino acids. CDR3 region: CATSRALRAYEQYF. In DNA form, the CDR3 reads TGTGCCACCAGCAGAGCTTTGCGGGCCTACGAGCAGTACTTC.

This clonotype occurred once. The junction shows a germline mismatch at one end, possibly a read error. The V call is TRBV5-1, the J call TRBJ2-1, with TRBD2 matching 9 bases. The germline V gene encodes CDR1 SGHRS and CDR2 YFSETQ. This CDR3 spans 17 amino acids. The DNA of the CDR3 is TGCGCCAGCAGCTCGGACGGCACTAGCGGGTTATACAATGAGCGGTTCTTC. Its protein is CASSSDGTSGLYNERFF.

Only a few counts were recorded for this clonotype. The genes are TRBV4-2 and TRBJ2-3; the D gene is possibly TRBD2 (6 bases). V lost 0 bases to trimming and J lost 2 bases, with 12 bases between them. Germline V lookup: CDR1 LGHNA, CDR2 YNFKEQ. This CDR3 spans 16 amino acids. The CDR3 reads CASSQDVSGSTDTQYF. The CDR3, as DNA: TGTGCCAGCAGCCAAGATGTTAGCGGATCCACAGATACGCAGTATTTT.

This clonotype was seen a handful of times. This rearrangement joins TRBV3-1 to TRBJ1-2; TRBD1 aligns across 9 bases. The junction had 3 bases not matched to a gene; V was cut back by 0 bases and J by 4 bases. Germline V gene lookup returns CDR1 LGHDT and CDR2 YNNKEL (reference sequence). The CDR3 sequence is 15 residues long. CDR3 loop: CASSQDRGQGYGYTF. For the CDR3, the DNA is TGTGCCAGCAGCCAAGATCGGGGACAGGGCTATGGCTACACCTTC. The variable domain in full, with the rest retrieved from reference TRBV3-1 and TRBJ1-2, is DTAVSQTPKYLVTQMGNDKSIKCEQNLGHDTMYWYKQDSKKFLKIMFSYNNKELIINETVPNRFSPKSPDKAHLNLHINSLELGDSAVYFCASSQDRGQGYGYTFGSGTRLTVV.

A remark on this clonotype: The junction departs from germline at one end; a sequencing error may be responsible. The chain has TRBV14 and TRBJ2-1, with unresolved D. The CDR3 runs to 15 residues. Germline loops: CDR1 SGHDN, CDR2 FVKESK. The CDR3 spells CASIQVRTAANEQFF. In DNA, the CDR3 is TGTGCCAGCATCCAAGTAAGGACGGCCGCTAATGAGCAGTTCTTC.

V and J are TRBV27 and TRBJ1-4, with 8 nucleotides matching TRBD1. CDR3 length equals 14 residues. Germline V gives CDR1 MNHEY, CDR2 SMNVEV (reference sequence). V lost 4 bases and J lost 6; bases outside the gene matches: 4. CDR3 sequence: CASSSDRVDEKLFF. DNA for the CDR3: TGTGCCAGCAGTTCGGACAGGGTAGATGAAAAACTGTTTTTT. The variable domain in full, with the rest retrieved from reference TRBV27 and TRBJ1-4, is EAQVTQNPRYLITVTGKKLTVTCSQNMNHEYMSWYRQDPGLGLRQIYYSMNVEVTDKGDVPEGYKVSRKEKRNFPLILESPSPNQTSLYFCASSSDRVDEKLFFGSGTQLSVL.

V and J are TRBV10-3 and TRBJ2-3, with 14 bases fitting TRBD2. Germline lookup yields CDR1 ENHRY and CDR2 SYGVKD. This CDR3 is 18 amino acids long. With 8 bases clipped from V and 3 bases from J, the junction kept 13 bases outside the gene matches. The CDR3 DNA follows: TGTGCCATCGCTCCCGGAAGGACTAGCGGGAGGTTTACAGATACGCAGTATTTT. It yields the protein CAIAPGRTSGRFTDTQYF.

The CDR3 protein is CASSRRDRGDDEQFF. DNA for the CDR3: TGTGCCAGCAGCCGCCGGGACAGGGGTGACGATGAGCAGTTCTTC. The chain links TRBV7-2 to TRBJ2-1, with 10 bases matching TRBD1. The length of the CDR3 is 15 residues. V was pared by 5 bases and J by 8 bases, with 9 bases of the junction left unmatched. In germline, CDR1 is SGHTA, CDR2 FQGNSA.

The chain couples TRBV20-1 to TRBJ1-5, with 8 nucleotides matching TRBD1. Germline-derived CDR1 and CDR2 are DFQATT and SNEGSKA (reference sequence). The CDR3 sequence is 14 residues long. Losses at the gene ends were 6 bases for V and 0 bases for J; bases not matched to a gene: 4. The CDR3 loop reads CSARQGYSNQPQHF. The CDR3 nucleotides are TGCAGTGCAAGACAGGGGTATAGCAATCAGCCCCAGCATTTT.

This clonotype was counted a few times. The chain recombines TRBV29-1 with TRBJ2-2; tentative D call: TRBD2 (6 bases). The CDR3 contains 14 residues. Per the germline V gene, CDR1 is SQVTM and CDR2 is ANQGSEA. The V and J ends lost 5 bases and 0 bases respectively, with 10 bases between them. The chain's CDR3 is CSVPSAANTGELFF. CDR3 in DNA: TGCAGCGTTCCTAGCGCCGCGAACACCGGGGAGCTGTTTTTT.

The chain carries TRBV5-1 and TRBJ2-3; 10 bases fit TRBD2. Trimming at V came to 0 bases and at J to 0 bases, leaving 10 bases not matched to a gene. Germline values: CDR1 SGHRS, CDR2 YFSETQ. The CDR3 loop spans 19 amino acids. The CDR3 region is CASSLGPSATSGSTDTQYF. In nucleotides, the CDR3 is TGCGCCAGCAGCTTGGGCCCCTCCGCGACTAGCGGGAGCACAGATACGCAGTATTTT.

The rearrangement links TRBV5-1 to TRBJ2-3; the match to TRBD2 covers 9 bases. J was trimmed by 3 bases and V by 4 bases; bases with no gene match: 12. Germline assignment: CDR1 SGHRS and CDR2 YFSETQ. The CDR3 extends over 17 amino acids. The chain's CDR3 is CASSTFPASGTTDTQYF. In DNA form, the CDR3 reads TGCGCCAGCAGCACTTTCCCGGCTAGCGGGACAACAGATACGCAGTATTTT.

The chain recombines TRBV7-6 with TRBJ2-7; 13 bases match TRBD2. The V gene's germline CDR1 is SGHVS and CDR2 FNYEAQ. With V trimmed by 5 bases and J by 7 bases, 8 bases remained unmatched. This CDR3 contains 15 residues. CDR3 protein: CASSPEGLAGWEQYF. DNA of the CDR3: TGTGCCAGCAGCCCAGAGGGACTAGCGGGGTGGGAGCAGTACTTC. Using reference TRBV7-6 and TRBJ2-7 for the parts outside the CDR3, the full variable domain is GAGVSQSPRYKVTKRGQDVALRCDPISGHVSLYWYRQALGQGPEFLTYFNYEAQQDKSGLPNDRFSAERPEGSISTLTIQRTEQRDSAMYRCASSPEGLAGWEQYFGPGTRLTVT.

This chain uses TRBV20-1 with TRBJ2-3; D gene unclear. This CDR3 comprises 14 residues. Germline-derived CDR1 and CDR2 are DFQATT and SNEGSKA (reference sequence). V was pared by 3 bases and J by 0 bases, with 10 bases between. In DNA, the CDR3 is TGCAGTGCTAGTGTCCTTACTAGCACAGATACGCAGTATTTT. As protein: CSASVLTSTDTQYF.

This clonotype has more than one count but fewer than ten. The CDR3 here is CASSSQTGGATSPLHF. The CDR3 nucleotides are TGCGCCAGCAGCTCCCAGACAGGGGGCGCGACTTCACCCCTCCACTTT. This chain connects TRBV4-1 to TRBJ1-6; TRBD1 matches at 10 bases. Germline assignment: CDR1 MGHRA and CDR2 YSYEKL. J gave up 9 bases and V 5 bases, and 10 bases lay outside the gene matches. The CDR3 runs to 16 residues.

A few counts support this clonotype. CDR3 nucleotide sequence: TGTGCCAGCAGCGCACCGACAGGGAGCTCCTACAATGAGCAGTTCTTC. Protein: CASSAPTGSSYNEQFF. The chain joins TRBV9 to TRBJ2-1, with 7 bases identical to TRBD1. This CDR3 is built from 16 residues. The V and J ends lost 3 bases and 0 bases, in that order; junction bases with no gene match: 6. Germline CDR1 reads SGDLS; CDR2 reads YYNGEE.

The chain is built from TRBV27 and TRBJ2-1; 10 bases fit TRBD1. The CDR3 runs 14 residues. Germline lookup yields CDR1 MNHEY and CDR2 SMNVEV (reference sequence). The ends lost 6 bases at V and 8 bases at J; junction bases unmatched: 7. The CDR3 DNA reads TGTGCCAGCAGCGCGGGACAGGGGATATATGAGCAGTTCTTC. Translating it yields CASSAGQGIYEQFF.

The chain uses TRBV10-3 and TRBJ2-7; no reliable D call. Per germline, CDR1 ENHRY and CDR2 SYGVKD. The CDR3 is 13 amino acids. Trimming removed 4 bases at V and 3 bases at J, with 10 bases between. The CDR3 DNA is TGTGCCATCAGTGGAAAGGCAGGCTACGAGCAGTACTTC. Translation: CAISGKAGYEQYF.

The genes are TRBV12-3 or TRBV12-4 and TRBJ2-2, with TRBD1 matching 7 bases. Trimming removed 3 bases from V and 0 bases from J; junction bases left unmatched: 1. The CDR3 extends over 15 amino acids. CDR3 protein: CASSFQGANTGELFF. CDR3 bases: TGTGCCAGCAGTTTCCAGGGGGCGAACACCGGGGAGCTGTTTTTT.